The clone carrying this TCR beta chain was observed at least ten times. Its antigen is currently unknown. The data were taken from a study of T cells in Graves' hyperthyroidism and ophthalmopathy. Study results and limitations: The model's output predicted ophthalmopathy at a median of roughly 6 months prior to onset. A 13 V-J model separated ophthalmopathy from stable hyperthyroidism.

The CDR3 has 12 amino acids. Looked up from germline, CDR1 is SNHLY and CDR2 is FYNNEI. Amplified TCR beta CDR3 regions came from RNA transcripts. HTBI primers were used for first-round RT-PCR of the TCR CDR3. Via MiXCR, TCRdb re-called the multiplex PCR reads, giving one row per CDR3 protein. Of about 98,000 distinct CDR3 sequences in the sample, around 42% are singletons; the top ten hold roughly 10%. Sequenced material: peripheral blood or thyroid tissue (not recorded which). This clonotype originated in a woman under 40 with Graves' hyperthyroidism. This chain joins TRBV2 and TRBJ1-1; D remains unclear. CDR3 sequence reads: CAGVGYNPEAFF. Written as DNA, the CDR3 is TGTGCAGGTGTCGGGTATAACCCTGAAGCTTTCTTT. Looking up the rest from reference TRBV2 and TRBJ1-1 gives the full variable domain: EPEVTQTPSHQVTQMGQEVILRCVPISNHLYFYWYRQILGQKVEFLVSFYNNEISEKSEIFDDQFSVERPDGSNFTLKIRSTKLEDSAMYFCAGVGYNPEAFFGQGTRLTVV.